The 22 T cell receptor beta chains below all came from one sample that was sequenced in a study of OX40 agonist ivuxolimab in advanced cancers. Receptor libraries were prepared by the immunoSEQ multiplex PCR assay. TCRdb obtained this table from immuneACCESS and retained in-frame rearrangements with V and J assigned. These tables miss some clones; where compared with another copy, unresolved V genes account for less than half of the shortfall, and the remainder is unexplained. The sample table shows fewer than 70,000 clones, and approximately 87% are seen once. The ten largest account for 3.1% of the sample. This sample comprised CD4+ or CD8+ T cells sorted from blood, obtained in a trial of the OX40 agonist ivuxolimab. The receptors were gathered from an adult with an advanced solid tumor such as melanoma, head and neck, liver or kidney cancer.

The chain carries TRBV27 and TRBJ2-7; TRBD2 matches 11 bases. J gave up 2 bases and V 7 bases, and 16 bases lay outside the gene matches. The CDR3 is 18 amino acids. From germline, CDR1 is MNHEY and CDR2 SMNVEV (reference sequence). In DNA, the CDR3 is TGTGCCAGCACCAAAGGGGGTCTAGCGGGGGGCTCCACCTACGAGCAGTACTTC. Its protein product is CASTKGGLAGGSTYEQYF.

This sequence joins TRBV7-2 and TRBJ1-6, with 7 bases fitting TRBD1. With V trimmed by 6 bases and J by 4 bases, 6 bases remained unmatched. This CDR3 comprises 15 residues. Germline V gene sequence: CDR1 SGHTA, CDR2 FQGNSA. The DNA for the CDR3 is TGTGCCAGCAGTACAGGGGCTCCATATAATTCACCCCTCCACTTT. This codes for CASSTGAPYNSPLHF.

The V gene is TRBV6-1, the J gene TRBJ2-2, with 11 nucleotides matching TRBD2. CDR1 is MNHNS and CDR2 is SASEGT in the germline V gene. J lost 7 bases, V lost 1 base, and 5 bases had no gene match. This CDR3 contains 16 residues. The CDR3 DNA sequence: TGTGCCAGCAGTGAAGTTGGTAGCGGGGGGGTCGGGGAGCTGTTTTTT. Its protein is CASSEVGSGGVGELFF.

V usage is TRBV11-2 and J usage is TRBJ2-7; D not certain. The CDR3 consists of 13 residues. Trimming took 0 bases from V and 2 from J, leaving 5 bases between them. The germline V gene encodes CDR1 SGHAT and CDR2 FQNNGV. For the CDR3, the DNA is TGTGCCAGCAGCTTAGATCCCCCCTACGAGCAGTACTTC. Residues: CASSLDPPYEQYF.

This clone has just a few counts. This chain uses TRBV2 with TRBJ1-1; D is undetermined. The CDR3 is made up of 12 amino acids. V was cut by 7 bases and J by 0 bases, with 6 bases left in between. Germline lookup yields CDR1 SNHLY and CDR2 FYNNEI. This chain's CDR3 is CASTDMNTEAFF. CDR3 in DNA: TGTGCCAGCACTGACATGAACACTGAAGCTTTCTTT.

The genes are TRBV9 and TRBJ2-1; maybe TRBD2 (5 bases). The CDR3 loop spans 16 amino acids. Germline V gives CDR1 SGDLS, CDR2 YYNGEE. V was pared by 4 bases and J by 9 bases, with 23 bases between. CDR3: CASSTRVGIGSREQFF. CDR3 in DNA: TGTGCCAGCAGCACCAGAGTGGGGATAGGGAGTCGTGAGCAGTTCTTC.

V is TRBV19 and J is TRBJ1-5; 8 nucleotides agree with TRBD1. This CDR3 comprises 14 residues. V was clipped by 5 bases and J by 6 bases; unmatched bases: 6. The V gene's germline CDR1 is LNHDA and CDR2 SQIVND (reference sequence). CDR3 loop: CASSWPGGGQPQHF. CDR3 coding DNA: TGTGCCAGTAGTTGGCCAGGGGGCGGTCAGCCCCAGCATTTT.

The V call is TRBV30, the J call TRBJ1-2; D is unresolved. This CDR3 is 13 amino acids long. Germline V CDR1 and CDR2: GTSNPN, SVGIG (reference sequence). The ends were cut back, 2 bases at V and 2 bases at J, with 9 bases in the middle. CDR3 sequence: CAWSKSGNYGYTF. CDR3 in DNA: TGTGCCTGGAGTAAATCCGGGAACTATGGCTACACCTTC.

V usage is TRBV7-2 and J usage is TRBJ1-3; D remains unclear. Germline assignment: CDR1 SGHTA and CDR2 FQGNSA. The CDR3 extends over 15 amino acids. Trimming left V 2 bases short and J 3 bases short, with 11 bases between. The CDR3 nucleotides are TGTGCCAGCAGCTTACTCAGGTCTGTTGGAAACACCATATATTTT. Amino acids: CASSLLRSVGNTIYF.

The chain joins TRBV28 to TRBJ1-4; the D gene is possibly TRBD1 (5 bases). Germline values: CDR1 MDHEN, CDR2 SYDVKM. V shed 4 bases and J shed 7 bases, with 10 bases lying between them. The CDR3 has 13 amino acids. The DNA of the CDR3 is TGTGCCAGCAGTTCCCAGGGAACTGAAAAACTGTTTTTT. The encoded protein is CASSSQGTEKLFF. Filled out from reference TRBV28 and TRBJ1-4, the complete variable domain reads DVKVTQSSRYLVKRTGEKVFLECVQDMDHENMFWYRQDPGLGLRLIYFSYDVKMKEKGDIPEGYSVSREKKERFSLILESASTNQTSMYLCASSSQGTEKLFFGSGTQLSVL.

The CDR3 here is CASIPARDGSTDTQYF. CDR3 DNA sequence: TGTGCCAGCATCCCGGCCCGGGACGGTTCCACAGATACGCAGTATTTT. The chain is built from TRBV28 and TRBJ2-3; TRBD1 or TRBD2 may be the D gene (5 bases each). The germline V gene has CDR1 MDHEN and CDR2 SYDVKM. There are 16 residues in the CDR3. Trimming cost V 7 bases and J 2 bases, with 19 bases left between them.

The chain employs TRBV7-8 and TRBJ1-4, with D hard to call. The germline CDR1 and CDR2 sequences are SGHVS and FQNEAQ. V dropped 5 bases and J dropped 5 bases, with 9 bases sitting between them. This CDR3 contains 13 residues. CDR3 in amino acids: CASSADRNEKLFF. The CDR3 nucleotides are TGTGCCAGCAGCGCAGACCGGAATGAAAAACTGTTTTTT.

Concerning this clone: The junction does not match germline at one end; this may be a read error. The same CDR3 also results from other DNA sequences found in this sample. The CDR3 loop is CASSMVQGLSYGYTF. Here the CDR3 DNA reads TGCGCCAGTAGTATGGTACAGGGGCTAAGCTATGGCTACACCTTC. V gene TRBV19 combines with J gene TRBJ1-2; 7 bases fit TRBD1. The CDR3 covers 15 residues. Per the germline V gene, CDR1 is LNHDA and CDR2 is SQIVND (reference sequence).

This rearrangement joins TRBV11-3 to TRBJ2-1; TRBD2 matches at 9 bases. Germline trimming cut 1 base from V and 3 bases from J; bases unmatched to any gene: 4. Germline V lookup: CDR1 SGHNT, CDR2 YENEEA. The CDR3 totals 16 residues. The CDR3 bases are TGTGCCAGCAGCTTAGGGCGGGGGGGATACTACAATGAGCAGTTCTTC. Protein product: CASSLGRGGYYNEQFF.

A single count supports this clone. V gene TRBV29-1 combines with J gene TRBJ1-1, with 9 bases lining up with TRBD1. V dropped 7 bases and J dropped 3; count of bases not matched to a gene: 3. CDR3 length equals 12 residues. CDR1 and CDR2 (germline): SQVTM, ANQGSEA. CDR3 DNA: TGCAGCGGGGGACAGGGCGACACTGAAGCTTTCTTT. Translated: CSGGQGDTEAFF.

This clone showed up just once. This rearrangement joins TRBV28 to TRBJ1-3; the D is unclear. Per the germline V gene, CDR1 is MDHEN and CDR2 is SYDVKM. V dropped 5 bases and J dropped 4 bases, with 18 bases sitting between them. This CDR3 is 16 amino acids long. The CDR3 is CASSEATPDSGNTIYF. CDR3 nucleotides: TGTGCCAGCAGTGAGGCGACCCCAGACTCCGGAAACACCATATATTTT.

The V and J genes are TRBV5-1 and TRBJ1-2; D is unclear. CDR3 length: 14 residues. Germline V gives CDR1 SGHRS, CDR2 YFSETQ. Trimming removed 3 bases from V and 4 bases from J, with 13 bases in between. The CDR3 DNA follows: TGCGCCAGCAGCTCCGCGAGTACTCGCTATGGCTACACCTTC. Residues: CASSSASTRYGYTF.

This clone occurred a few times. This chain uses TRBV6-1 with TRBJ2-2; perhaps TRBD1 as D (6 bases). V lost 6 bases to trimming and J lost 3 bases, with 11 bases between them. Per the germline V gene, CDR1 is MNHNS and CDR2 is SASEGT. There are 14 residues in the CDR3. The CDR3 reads CASRTDSHTGELFF. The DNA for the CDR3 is TGTGCCAGCAGGACGGACAGTCACACCGGGGAGCTGTTTTTT.

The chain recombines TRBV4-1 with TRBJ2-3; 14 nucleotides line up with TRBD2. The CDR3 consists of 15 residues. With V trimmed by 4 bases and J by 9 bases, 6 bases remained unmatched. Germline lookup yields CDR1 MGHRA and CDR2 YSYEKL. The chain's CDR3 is CASSRGLAGAGTQYF. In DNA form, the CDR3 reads TGCGCCAGCAGCCGGGGACTAGCGGGGGCGGGCACGCAGTATTTT.

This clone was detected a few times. CDR3 sequence (DNA): TGCGCCAGCAGCCATATAATCCAAGGCACTGAAGCTTTCTTT. Protein sequence: CASSHIIQGTEAFF. The gene calls are TRBV4-1 and TRBJ1-1; D unresolved. The germline gives CDR1 MGHRA, CDR2 YSYEKL. V lost 3 bases and J 4 bases, leaving 12 bases between the germline ends. CDR3 length: 14 amino acids.

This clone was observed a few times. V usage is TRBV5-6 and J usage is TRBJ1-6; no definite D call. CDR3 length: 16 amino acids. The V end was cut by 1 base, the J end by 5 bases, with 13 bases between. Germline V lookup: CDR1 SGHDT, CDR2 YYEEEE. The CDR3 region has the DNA TGTGCCAGCAGCTTGCAATCCCCGGGAAATAATTCACCCCTCCACTTT. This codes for CASSLQSPGNNSPLHF.

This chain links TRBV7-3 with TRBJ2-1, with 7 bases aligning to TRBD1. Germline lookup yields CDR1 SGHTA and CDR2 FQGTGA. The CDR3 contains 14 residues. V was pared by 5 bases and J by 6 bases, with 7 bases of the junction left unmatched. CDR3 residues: CASSPQTGSNEQFF. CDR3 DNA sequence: TGTGCCAGCAGCCCCCAGACAGGGTCCAATGAGCAGTTCTTC.